This TCR beta chain was observed in a study of blood T cell repertoires in COVID-19. Study overall: There were acute and convalescent COVID-19 samples, and they came from the United States, Italy and Spain. The cDNA or gDNA used as material had been derived from T cells, B-cell-depleted T cells, or PBMCs.

The J segment lost 4 bases and the V segment lost 0 bases, leaving 8 bases of the junction unmatched. This CDR3 region has 16 residues. Per germline, CDR1 MNHNS and CDR2 SASEGT. As processed by the authors: Amplification from reference gene primers served as the basis for estimated nucleated cell counts. TCRdb's table, derived via immunoSEQ multiplex PCR, lists solely in-frame clones and lacks some. That table gives V, J and clone size, and the DNA gave D and trimming. The sample yields over 100,000 clones, about four fifths seen once. This receptor was obtained from a woman aged 60-75 years with active or convalescent COVID-19. The sample comprised peripheral blood. The chain combines TRBV6-1 with TRBJ1-2; 7 bases are a match to TRBD1. This CDR3 reads CASSEAPTGSFYGYTF. Written as DNA, the CDR3 is TGTGCCAGCAGTGAAGCTCCGACAGGGTCCTTCTATGGCTACACCTTC.